A single sample gave rise to the 28 T cell receptor beta chains below, sequenced in a study of CD4 T cells in relation to SARS-CoV-2 and coronaviruses. Sequencing was performed with immunoSEQ multiplex PCR; in TCRdb, only in-frame clones are kept and a portion is missing. The sample lists about 41,000 clones; approximately 87% were seen once. Their antigens are not known. The sample taken for sequencing was naive CD4+ T cells from PBMCs, cultured in vitro. The subset is: naive CD4+ T cells isolated by negative enrichment. These receptors originate from an adult with COVID-19.

The J gene is TRBJ2-1, the V gene TRBV7-3, with D tentatively TRBD1 or TRBD2 (7 bases each). The germline V gene encodes CDR1 SGHTA and CDR2 FQGTGA. This CDR3 has 16 amino acids. The ends were cut back, 2 bases at V and 7 bases at J, with 18 bases in the middle. Written as DNA, the CDR3 is TGTGCCAGCAGCTTACTAACAGGGGAGGGGGTGAATGAGCAGTTCTTC. It is translated as CASSLLTGEGVNEQFF.

The J gene is TRBJ1-5, the V gene TRBV6-1; no firm D call. Germline CDR1 reads MNHNS; CDR2 reads SASEGT. Deletions cut 3 bases from V and 4 bases from J, with 10 bases between. The CDR3 totals 14 residues. CDR3 nucleotides: TGTGCCAGCAGTGACAGACATATTAATCAGCCCCAGCATTTT. It translates to CASSDRHINQPQHF.

This chain joins TRBV5-5 and TRBJ2-5, with D maybe TRBD1 (5 bases). Trimming took 2 bases from V and 2 from J, leaving 10 bases between them. The CDR3 extends over 14 amino acids. Germline V gene lookup returns CDR1 SGHKS and CDR2 YYEKEE (reference sequence). CDR3 nucleotides: TGTGCCAGCAGCTTCGGCAGGGCGCAAGAGACCCAGTACTTC. Protein sequence: CASSFGRAQETQYF.

This clone was detected once. This CDR3 is CASSLTGGGYYGYTF. In DNA form, the CDR3 reads TGTGCCAGCAGCTTAACTGGGGGGGGCTACTATGGCTACACCTTC. The chain combines TRBV7-3 with TRBJ1-2; perhaps TRBD1 as D (6 bases). This CDR3 has 15 amino acids. The germline V gene encodes CDR1 SGHTA and CDR2 FQGTGA. The ends were cut back, 0 bases at V and 3 bases at J, with 11 bases in the middle.

V gene TRBV6-5 combines with J gene TRBJ2-5; 12 bases are shared with TRBD2. The V gene end was trimmed by 8 bases and the J gene end by 5 bases; junction bases not matched to a gene: 3. Germline lookup yields CDR1 MNHEY and CDR2 SVGAGI. The CDR3 sequence is 13 residues long. CDR3 protein: CASGGLAGETQYF. The CDR3 DNA is TGTGCCAGCGGGGGACTAGCGGGTGAGACCCAGTACTTC.

The chain uses TRBV9 and TRBJ2-3; D gene unclear. Germline CDR1 and CDR2: SGDLS and YYNGEE. The CDR3 sequence is 13 residues long. V was pared by 1 base and J by 1 base, with 4 bases between. Here the CDR3 reads CASSVTGTDTQYF. For the CDR3, the DNA is TGTGCCAGCAGCGTAACTGGCACAGATACGCAGTATTTT.

This chain links TRBV7-9 with TRBJ1-1; D is possibly TRBD1 (6 bases). The CDR3 spans 15 residues. With 7 bases removed from V and 0 bases from J, the gap between germline ends came to 15 bases. From germline, CDR1 is SEHNR and CDR2 FQNEAQ (reference sequence). The DNA for the CDR3 is TGTGCCAGCAAGGCTTCCGGGACAATGAACACTGAAGCTTTCTTT. Its translation is CASKASGTMNTEAFF.

V usage is TRBV25-1 and J usage is TRBJ2-6, with 7 positions matching TRBD1. Germline V lookup: CDR1 MGHDK, CDR2 SYGVNS. The ends lost 4 bases at V and 1 base at J; junction bases unmatched: 4. The CDR3 is 16 residues long. CDR3 region: CASSGQGSSGANVLTF. Here the CDR3 DNA reads TGTGCCAGCAGTGGACAGGGATCGTCTGGGGCCAACGTCCTGACTTTC.

The chain combines TRBV28 with TRBJ1-4, with 8 bases identical to TRBD1. After removal of 3 bases from V and 7 bases from J, the junction contained 4 bases not matched to a gene. The CDR3 loop spans 14 amino acids. Germline V CDR1 and CDR2: MDHEN, SYDVKM. The CDR3 reads CASSFTGGGEKLFF. CDR3 DNA: TGTGCCAGCAGTTTTACAGGGGGGGGTGAAAAACTGTTTTTT.

V and J are TRBV19 and TRBJ2-6; unclear D gene. Germline values: CDR1 LNHDA, CDR2 SQIVND (reference sequence). V lost 3 bases and J 0 bases, leaving 6 bases between the germline ends. The CDR3 totals 15 residues. Here the CDR3 DNA reads TGTGCCAGTAGTATCGGTAGCTCTGGGGCCAACGTCCTGACTTTC. Translated: CASSIGSSGANVLTF.

This chain connects TRBV15 to TRBJ2-3, with 11 bases lining up with TRBD2. This CDR3 spans 15 amino acids. J lost 4 bases, V lost 4 bases, and 4 bases had no gene match. Germline-derived CDR1 and CDR2 are LNHNV and YYDKDF (reference sequence). The CDR3 region has the DNA TGTGCCACCAGCATACTAGCGGGAGCATCAGATACGCAGTATTTT. Amino acid sequence: CATSILAGASDTQYF.

This chain connects TRBV28 to TRBJ2-1; TRBD1 aligns across 7 bases. CDR3 size: 14 residues. V lost 7 bases to trimming and J lost 8 bases; unmatched junction nucleotides: 11. Germline CDR1 MDHEN, CDR2 SYDVKM. This CDR3 is CASTFLRQGDEQFF. CDR3 DNA sequence: TGTGCCAGCACCTTTCTACGACAGGGCGATGAGCAGTTCTTC.

The rearrangement joins TRBV28 to TRBJ2-7; TRBD1 or TRBD2 may be the D gene (6 bases each). The germline V and J ends were trimmed by 3 bases and 4 bases, with 13 bases remaining between them. The germline gives CDR1 MDHEN, CDR2 SYDVKM. The CDR3 sequence is 14 residues long. CDR3 nucleotide sequence: TGTGCCAGCAGTTTGCCGGGGGCAGCGTACGAGCAGTACTTC. Translated: CASSLPGAAYEQYF.

This chain links TRBV4-3 with TRBJ2-6; D is uncertain. Looked up from germline, CDR1 is LGHNA and CDR2 is YSLEER. The CDR3 has 16 amino acids. The V end lost 1 base, the J end lost 1 base, and 8 bases lay between the germline ends. Written as DNA, the CDR3 is TGCGCCAGCAGCCAAGTCCAGCTGTCTGGGGCCAACGTCCTGACTTTC. Protein sequence: CASSQVQLSGANVLTF.

This clone has just a few counts. The chain combines TRBV30 with TRBJ1-5; TRBD1 matches 8 bases. After removal of 1 base from V and 6 bases from J, the junction contained 11 bases not matched to a gene. Germline CDR1 reads GTSNPN; CDR2 reads SVGIG (reference sequence). This CDR3 has 16 residues. The CDR3: CAWSGPGTGKGQPQHF. The CDR3 nucleotides read TGTGCCTGGAGTGGACCCGGGACAGGAAAAGGTCAGCCCCAGCATTTT.

In its sample, this clone was seen a few times. The rearrangement joins TRBV7-9 to TRBJ1-1, with no clear D. Germline V CDR1 and CDR2: SEHNR, FQNEAQ (reference sequence). CDR3 length: 12 residues. V was cut by 1 base and J by 1 base, with 1 base left in between. This CDR3 reads CASSLENTEAFF. The DNA for the CDR3 is TGTGCCAGCAGCTTAGAGAACACTGAAGCTTTCTTT.

The V call is TRBV6-2 or TRBV6-3, the J call TRBJ1-6; weak D call: TRBD1 (6 bases). Germline CDR1 reads MNHEY; CDR2 reads SVGEGT. Trimming took off 3 bases at V and 7 bases at J, with 10 bases between the two ends. This CDR3 has 14 amino acids. CDR3 sequence reads: CASSYWQGNSPLHF. The CDR3 nucleotides are TGTGCCAGCAGTTATTGGCAGGGGAATTCACCCCTCCACTTT.

This clone was observed a single time. This chain connects TRBV27 to TRBJ2-7; 14 bases are a match to TRBD2. The CDR3 runs to 15 residues. In germline, CDR1 is MNHEY, CDR2 SMNVEV (reference sequence). With V trimmed by 7 bases and J by 4 bases, 6 bases remained unmatched. DNA for the CDR3: TGTGCCAGCAAGCCAGGGACTAGCGGGAGTTACGAGCAGTACTTC. Translation gives CASKPGTSGSYEQYF.

In its sample, this clone was seen once. The chain employs TRBV9 and TRBJ2-1; no clear D. V lost 0 bases and J lost 4, with 8 bases in between. Germline CDR1 reads SGDLS; CDR2 reads YYNGEE. The CDR3 totals 14 residues. CDR3 DNA sequence: TGTGCCAGCAGCGTAGCTGGGGAATACAATGAGCAGTTCTTC. It is translated as CASSVAGEYNEQFF.

J is TRBJ1-3 and V is TRBV7-2; no reliable D call. Germline assignment: CDR1 SGHTA and CDR2 FQGNSA. With 1 base removed from V and 0 bases from J, the gap between germline ends came to 7 bases. The CDR3 length is 15 residues. The CDR3 bases are TGTGCCAGCAGCTTAGGACGCAGCTCTGGAAACACCATATATTTT. It translates to CASSLGRSSGNTIYF. The complete variable domain, with remaining parts taken from reference TRBV7-2 and TRBJ1-3, reads GAGVSQSPSNKVTEKGKDVELRCDPISGHTALYWYRQSLGQGLEFLIYFQGNSAPDKSGLPSDRFSAERTGGSVSTLTIQRTQQEDSAVYLCASSLGRSSGNTIYFGEGSWLTVV.

The chain joins TRBV25-1 to TRBJ2-3; either TRBD1 or TRBD2 may fit D (5 bases each). Trimming took 7 bases from V and 4 from J, leaving 6 bases between them. Germline values: CDR1 MGHDK, CDR2 SYGVNS. This CDR3 has 11 residues. The CDR3 here is CASTGPDTQYF. The CDR3 DNA is TGTGCCAGCACGGGGCCAGATACGCAGTATTTT.

This clone has only a few counts. The J gene is TRBJ2-2, the V gene TRBV6-4; 7 bases align to TRBD2. V trimming: 3 bases; J trimming: 5 bases; junction bases outside the gene matches: 0. Germline-derived CDR1 and CDR2 are MRHNA and SNTAGT. CDR3 size: 13 residues. The CDR3 sequence is CASSERETGELFF. CDR3 nucleotides: TGTGCCAGCAGTGAGCGGGAGACCGGGGAGCTGTTTTTT.

A single count supports this clone. V gene TRBV19 combines with J gene TRBJ2-7, with D perhaps matching TRBD1 or TRBD2 (6 bases each). Deletions cut 7 bases from V and 3 bases from J, with 19 bases between. Germline CDR1 is LNHDA and CDR2 is SQIVND (reference sequence). There are 15 residues in the CDR3. In DNA form, the CDR3 reads TGTGCCAGTACCGCACCGGGGGCGGGGAACTACGAGCAGTACTTC. Translation gives CASTAPGAGNYEQYF.

The chain has TRBV7-2 and TRBJ2-1, with D perhaps TRBD1 (5 bases). The CDR3 length is 14 residues. Trimming took 8 bases from V and 3 from J, leaving 14 bases between them. CDR1 SGHTA and CDR2 FQGNSA come from the germline V gene. The CDR3 nucleotides are TGTGCCAGCGCAGAAAGGGGCGTCTACAATGAGCAGTTCTTC. This codes for CASAERGVYNEQFF.

The J gene is TRBJ1-6, the V gene TRBV6-6; D not certain. The CDR3 spans 11 residues. V lost 9 bases to trimming and J lost 5 bases, with 5 bases between them. Germline-derived CDR1 and CDR2 are MNHNY and SVGAGI (reference sequence). The DNA for the CDR3 is TGTGCCAGTGCCCATAATTCACCCCTCCACTTT. Translation gives CASAHNSPLHF.

The rearrangement uses TRBV9 and TRBJ2-5; 10 bases line up with TRBD2. Germline loops: CDR1 SGDLS, CDR2 YYNGEE. This CDR3 comprises 14 residues. Trimming cost V 2 bases and J 5 bases; bases outside gene matches: 3. In DNA form, the CDR3 reads TGTGCCAGCAGCGTTATGACTAGCGGGGAGACCCAGTACTTC. This gives the protein CASSVMTSGETQYF.

This sequence joins TRBV14 and TRBJ2-7, with 14 bases fitting TRBD2. This CDR3 is built from 18 residues. V lost 1 base, J lost 0 bases, and 5 bases stayed unmatched. CDR1 is SGHDN, CDR2 FVKESK, per germline. The DNA for the CDR3 is TGTGCCAGCAGCCAAGGGACTAGCGGGAGGTCTTTCTCCTACGAGCAGTACTTC. As protein: CASSQGTSGRSFSYEQYF.

This sequence joins TRBV30 and TRBJ1-4, with TRBD1 identical over 7 bases. The CDR3 extends over 17 amino acids. Germline CDR1 is GTSNPN and CDR2 is SVGIG (reference sequence). The trim removed 0 bases at V and 1 base at J, leaving 8 bases unmatched. CDR3 nucleotide sequence: TGTGCCTGGAGTGTATTCGAGGGGGCGCGAACTAATGAAAAACTGTTTTTT. Translated, it gives CAWSVFEGARTNEKLFF.